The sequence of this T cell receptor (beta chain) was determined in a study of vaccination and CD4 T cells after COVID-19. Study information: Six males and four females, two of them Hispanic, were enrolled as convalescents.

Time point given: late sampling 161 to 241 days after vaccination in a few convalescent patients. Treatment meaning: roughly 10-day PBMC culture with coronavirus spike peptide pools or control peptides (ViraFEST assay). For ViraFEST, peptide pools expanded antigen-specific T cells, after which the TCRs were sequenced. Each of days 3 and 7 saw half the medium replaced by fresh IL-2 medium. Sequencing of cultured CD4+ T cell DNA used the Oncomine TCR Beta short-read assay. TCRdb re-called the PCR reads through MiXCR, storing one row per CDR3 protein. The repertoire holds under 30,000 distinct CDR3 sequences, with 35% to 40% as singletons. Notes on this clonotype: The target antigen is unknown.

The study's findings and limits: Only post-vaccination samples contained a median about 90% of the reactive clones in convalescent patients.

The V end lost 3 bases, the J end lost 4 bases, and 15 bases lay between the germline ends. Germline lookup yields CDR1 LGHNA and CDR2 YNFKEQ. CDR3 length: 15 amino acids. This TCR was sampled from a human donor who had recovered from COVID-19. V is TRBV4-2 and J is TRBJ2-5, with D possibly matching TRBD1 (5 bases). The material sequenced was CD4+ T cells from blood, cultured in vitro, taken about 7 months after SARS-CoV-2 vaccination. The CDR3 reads CASSQDIGSAETQYF. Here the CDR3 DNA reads TGTGCCAGCAGCCAGGACATAGGCAGCGCAGAGACCCAGTACTTC.